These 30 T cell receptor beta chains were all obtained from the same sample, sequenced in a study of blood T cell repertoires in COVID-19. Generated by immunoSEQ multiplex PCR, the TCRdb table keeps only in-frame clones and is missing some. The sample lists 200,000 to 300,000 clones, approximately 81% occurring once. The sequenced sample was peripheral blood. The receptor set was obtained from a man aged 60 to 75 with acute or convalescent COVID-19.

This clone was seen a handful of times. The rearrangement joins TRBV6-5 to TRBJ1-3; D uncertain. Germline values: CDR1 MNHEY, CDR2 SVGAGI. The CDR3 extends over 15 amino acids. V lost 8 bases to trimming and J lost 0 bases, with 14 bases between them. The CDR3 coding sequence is TGTGCCAGCGTCCGGGAGCCGAGCTCTGGAAACACCATATATTTT. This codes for CASVREPSSGNTIYF.

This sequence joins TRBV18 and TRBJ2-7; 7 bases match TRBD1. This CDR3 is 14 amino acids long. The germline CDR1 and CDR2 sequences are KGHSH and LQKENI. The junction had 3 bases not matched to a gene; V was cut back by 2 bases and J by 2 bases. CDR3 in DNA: TGTGCCAGCTCACCAAGGCAGGGGGCCTACGAGCAGTACTTC. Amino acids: CASSPRQGAYEQYF. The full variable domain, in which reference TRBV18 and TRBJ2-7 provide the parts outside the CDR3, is NAGVMQNPRHLVRRRGQEARLRCSPMKGHSHVYWYRQLPEEGLKFMVYLQKENIIDESGMPKERFSAEFPKEGPSILRIQQVVRGDSAAYFCASSPRQGAYEQYFGPGTRLTVT.

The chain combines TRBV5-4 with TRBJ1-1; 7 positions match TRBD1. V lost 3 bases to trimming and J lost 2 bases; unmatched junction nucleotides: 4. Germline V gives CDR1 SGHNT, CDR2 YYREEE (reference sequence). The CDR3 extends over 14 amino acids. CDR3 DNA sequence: TGTGCCAGCAGCTCGGGACAGATTAACACTGAAGCTTTCTTT. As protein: CASSSGQINTEAFF.

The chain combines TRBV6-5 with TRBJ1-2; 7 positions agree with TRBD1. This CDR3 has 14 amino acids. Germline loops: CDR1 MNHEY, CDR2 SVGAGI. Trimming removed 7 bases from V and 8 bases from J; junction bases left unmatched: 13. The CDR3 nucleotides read TGTGCCAGCATGGGGGCCGAGGGGGCAGCCGGCTACACCTTC. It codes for CASMGAEGAAGYTF.

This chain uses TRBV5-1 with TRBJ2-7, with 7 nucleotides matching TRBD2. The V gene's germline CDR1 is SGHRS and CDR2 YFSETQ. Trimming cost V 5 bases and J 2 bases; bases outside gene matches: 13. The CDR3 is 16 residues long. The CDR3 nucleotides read TGCGCCAGCAGGAGACTAGCCGAGTACAAAACCTACGAGCAGTACTTC. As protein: CASRRLAEYKTYEQYF.

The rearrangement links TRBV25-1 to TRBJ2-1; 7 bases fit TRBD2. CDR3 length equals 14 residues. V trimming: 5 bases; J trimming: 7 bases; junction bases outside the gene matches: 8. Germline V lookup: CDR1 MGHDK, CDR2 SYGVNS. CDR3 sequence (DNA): TGTGCCAGCAGTCTCACCCGGGGGGTAAATGAGCAGTTCTTC. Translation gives CASSLTRGVNEQFF.

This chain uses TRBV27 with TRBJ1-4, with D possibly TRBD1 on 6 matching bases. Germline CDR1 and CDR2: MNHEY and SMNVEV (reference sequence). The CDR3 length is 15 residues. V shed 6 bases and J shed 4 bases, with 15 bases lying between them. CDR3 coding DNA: TGTGCCAGCAGGTTGGCGGGGGCGGGTAATGAAAAACTGTTTTTT. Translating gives CASRLAGAGNEKLFF.

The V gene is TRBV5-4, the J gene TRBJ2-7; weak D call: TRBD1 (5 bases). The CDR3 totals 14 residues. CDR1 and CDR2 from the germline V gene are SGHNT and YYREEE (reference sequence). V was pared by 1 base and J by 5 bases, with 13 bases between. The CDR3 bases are TGTGCCAGCAGCTTGAACCAGGGCTACAACGAGCAGTACTTC. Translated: CASSLNQGYNEQYF.

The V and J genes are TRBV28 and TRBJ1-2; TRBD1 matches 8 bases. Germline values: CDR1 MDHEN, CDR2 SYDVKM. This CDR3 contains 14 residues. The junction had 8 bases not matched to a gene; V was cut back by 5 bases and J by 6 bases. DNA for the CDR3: TGTGCCAGCAGTGAGGGGACAGGCGGGGATGGCTACACCTTC. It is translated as CASSEGTGGDGYTF.

The CDR3 sequence is CASSDLGQGRTEAFF. CDR3 in DNA: TGTGCCAGCAGTGATTTAGGACAGGGGCGGACTGAAGCTTTCTTT. This sequence joins TRBV6-1 and TRBJ1-1; 9 nucleotides line up with TRBD1. Per the germline V gene, CDR1 is MNHNS and CDR2 is SASEGT. The CDR3 sequence is 15 residues long. V was clipped by 3 bases and J by 5 bases; unmatched bases: 7.

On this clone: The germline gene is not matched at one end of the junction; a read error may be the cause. In nucleotides, the CDR3 is TGTGCTAGCAGCTTACAGGTGAACACTGAAGCTTTCTTT. Translation: CASSLQVNTEAFF. The chain couples TRBV7-7 to TRBJ1-1; TRBD1 might be the D (5 bases). Germline loops: CDR1 SSHAT, CDR2 FNYEAQ (reference sequence). The CDR3 is made up of 13 amino acids.

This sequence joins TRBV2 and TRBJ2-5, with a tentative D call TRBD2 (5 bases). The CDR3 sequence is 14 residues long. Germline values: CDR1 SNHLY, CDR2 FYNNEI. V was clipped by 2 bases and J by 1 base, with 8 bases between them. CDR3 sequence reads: CASSESLAQETQYF. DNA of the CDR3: TGTGCCAGCAGTGAATCCCTAGCCCAAGAGACCCAGTACTTC.

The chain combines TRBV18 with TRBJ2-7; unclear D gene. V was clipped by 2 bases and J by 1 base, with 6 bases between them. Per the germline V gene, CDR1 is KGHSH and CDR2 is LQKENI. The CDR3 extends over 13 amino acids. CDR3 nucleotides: TGTGCCAGCTCACCATTTCCATCCTACGAGCAGTACTTC. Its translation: CASSPFPSYEQYF.

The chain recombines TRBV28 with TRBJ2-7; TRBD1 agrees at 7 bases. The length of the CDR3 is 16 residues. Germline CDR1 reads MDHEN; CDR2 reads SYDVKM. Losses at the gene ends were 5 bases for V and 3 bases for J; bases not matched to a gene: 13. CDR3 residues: CASSLMGATGDYEQYF. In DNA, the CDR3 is TGTGCCAGCAGTCTTATGGGGGCCACAGGGGACTACGAGCAGTACTTC.

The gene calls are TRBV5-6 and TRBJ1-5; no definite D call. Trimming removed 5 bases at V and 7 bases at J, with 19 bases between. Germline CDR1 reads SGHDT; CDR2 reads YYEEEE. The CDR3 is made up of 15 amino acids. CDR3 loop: CASSSGLTGNQPQHF. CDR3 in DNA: TGTGCCAGCAGTTCCGGTTTGACCGGGAACCAGCCCCAGCATTTT.

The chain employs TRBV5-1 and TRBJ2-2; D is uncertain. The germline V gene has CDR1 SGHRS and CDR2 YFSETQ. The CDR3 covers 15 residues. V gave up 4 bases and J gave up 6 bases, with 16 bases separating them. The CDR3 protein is CASSRSSDRAGELFF. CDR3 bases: TGCGCCAGCAGCCGTAGCTCAGACCGGGCCGGGGAGCTGTTTTTT. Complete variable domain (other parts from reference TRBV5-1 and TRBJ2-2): KAGVTQTPRYLIKTRGQQVTLSCSPISGHRSVSWYQQTPGQGLQFLFEYFSETQRNKGNFPGRFSGRQFSNSRSEMNVSTLELGDSALYLCASSRSSDRAGELFFGEGSRLTVL.

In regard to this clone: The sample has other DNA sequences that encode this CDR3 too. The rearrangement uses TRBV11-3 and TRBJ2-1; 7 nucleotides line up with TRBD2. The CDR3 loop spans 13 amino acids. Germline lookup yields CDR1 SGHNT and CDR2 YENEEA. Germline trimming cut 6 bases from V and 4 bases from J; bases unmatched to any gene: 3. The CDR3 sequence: CASSLGRYNEQFF. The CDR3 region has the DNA TGTGCCAGCAGTCTCGGGAGGTACAATGAGCAGTTCTTC. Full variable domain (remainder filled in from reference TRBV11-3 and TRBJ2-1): EAGVVQSPRYKIIEKKQPVAFWCNPISGHNTLYWYLQNLGQGPELLIRYENEEAVDDSQLPKDRFSAERLKGVDSTLKIQPAELGDSAVYLCASSLGRYNEQFFGPGTRLTVL.

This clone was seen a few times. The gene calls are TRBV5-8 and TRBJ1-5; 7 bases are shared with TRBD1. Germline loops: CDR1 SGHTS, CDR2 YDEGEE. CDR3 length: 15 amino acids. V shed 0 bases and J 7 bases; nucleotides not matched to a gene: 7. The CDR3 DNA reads TGTGCCAGCAGCTTGGCCTGGACAGGTTGGCAGCCCCAGCATTTT. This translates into CASSLAWTGWQPQHF.

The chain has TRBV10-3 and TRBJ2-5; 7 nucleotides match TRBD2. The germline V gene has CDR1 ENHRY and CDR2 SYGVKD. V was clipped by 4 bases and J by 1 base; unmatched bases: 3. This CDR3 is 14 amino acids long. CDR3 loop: CAISVAGVQETQYF. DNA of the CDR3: TGTGCCATCAGTGTTGCGGGGGTCCAAGAGACCCAGTACTTC.

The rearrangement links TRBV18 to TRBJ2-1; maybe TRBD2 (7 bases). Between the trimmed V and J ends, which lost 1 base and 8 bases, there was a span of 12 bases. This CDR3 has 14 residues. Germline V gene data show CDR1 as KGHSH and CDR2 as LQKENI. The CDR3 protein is CASSPRGGRDEQFF. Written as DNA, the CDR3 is TGTGCCAGCTCACCACGGGGGGGCAGGGATGAGCAGTTCTTC.

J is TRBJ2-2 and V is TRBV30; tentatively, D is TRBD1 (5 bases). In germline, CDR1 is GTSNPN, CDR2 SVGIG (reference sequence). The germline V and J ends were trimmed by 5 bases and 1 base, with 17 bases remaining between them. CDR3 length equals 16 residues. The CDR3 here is CAWATPGLRNTGELFF. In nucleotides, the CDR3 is TGTGCCTGGGCAACTCCAGGGCTCCGGAACACCGGGGAGCTGTTTTTT.

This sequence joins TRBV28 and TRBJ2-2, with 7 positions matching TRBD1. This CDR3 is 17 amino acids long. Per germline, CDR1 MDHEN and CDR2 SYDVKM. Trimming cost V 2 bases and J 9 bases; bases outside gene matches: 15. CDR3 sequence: CASSLVGAEGAYRELFF. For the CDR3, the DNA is TGTGCCAGCAGTTTAGTAGGGGCAGAGGGGGCATACCGGGAGCTGTTTTTT.

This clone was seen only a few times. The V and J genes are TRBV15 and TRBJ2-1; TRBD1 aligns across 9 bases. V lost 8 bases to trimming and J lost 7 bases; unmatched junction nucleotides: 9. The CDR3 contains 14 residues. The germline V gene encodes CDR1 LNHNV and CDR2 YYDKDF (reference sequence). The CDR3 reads CATHTGGAGNEQFF. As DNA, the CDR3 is TGTGCCACCCACACAGGGGGCGCTGGGAATGAGCAGTTCTTC.

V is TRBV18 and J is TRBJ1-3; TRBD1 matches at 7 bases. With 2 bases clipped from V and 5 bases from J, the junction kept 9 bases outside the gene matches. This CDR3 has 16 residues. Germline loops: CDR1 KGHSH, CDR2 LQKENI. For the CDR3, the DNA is TGTGCCAGCTCACCAGGTATAGCGGGACAGAGAAACACCATATATTTT. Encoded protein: CASSPGIAGQRNTIYF.

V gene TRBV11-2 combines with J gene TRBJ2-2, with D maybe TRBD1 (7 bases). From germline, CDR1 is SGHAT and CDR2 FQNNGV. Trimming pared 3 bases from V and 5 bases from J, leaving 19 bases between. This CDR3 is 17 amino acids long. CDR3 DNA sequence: TGTGCCAGCAGCTTGGGGACAGTACCACGGGGGACCGGGGAGCTGTTTTTT. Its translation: CASSLGTVPRGTGELFF. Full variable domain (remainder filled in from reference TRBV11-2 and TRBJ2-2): EAGVAQSPRYKIIEKRQSVAFWCNPISGHATLYWYQQILGQGPKLLIQFQNNGVVDDSQLPKDRFSAERLKGVDSTLKIQPAKLEDSAVYLCASSLGTVPRGTGELFFGEGSRLTVL.

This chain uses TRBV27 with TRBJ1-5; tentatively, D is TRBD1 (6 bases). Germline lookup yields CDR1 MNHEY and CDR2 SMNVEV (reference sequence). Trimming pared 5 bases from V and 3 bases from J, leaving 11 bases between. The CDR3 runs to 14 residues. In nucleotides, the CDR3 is TGTGCCAGCAGTCCCCCAGGGGTCAATCAGCCCCAGCATTTT. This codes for CASSPPGVNQPQHF.

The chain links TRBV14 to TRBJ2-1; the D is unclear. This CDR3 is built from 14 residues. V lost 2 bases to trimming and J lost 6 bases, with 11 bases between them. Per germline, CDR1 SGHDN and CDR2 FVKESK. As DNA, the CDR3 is TGTGCCAGCAGCCAATACTCCCCTACCAATGAGCAGTTCTTC. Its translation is CASSQYSPTNEQFF. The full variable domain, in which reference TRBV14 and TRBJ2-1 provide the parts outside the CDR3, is EAGVTQFPSHSVIEKGQTVTLRCDPISGHDNLYWYRRVMGKEIKFLLHFVKESKQDESGMPNNRFLAERTGGTYSTLKVQPAELEDSGVYFCASSQYSPTNEQFFGPGTRLTVL.

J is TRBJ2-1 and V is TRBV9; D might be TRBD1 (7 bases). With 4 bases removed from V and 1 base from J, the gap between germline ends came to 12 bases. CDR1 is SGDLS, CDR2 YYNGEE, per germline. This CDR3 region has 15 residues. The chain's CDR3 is CASSKAGGSYNEQFF. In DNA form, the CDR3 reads TGTGCCAGCAGCAAGGCAGGGGGGTCCTACAATGAGCAGTTCTTC.

The CDR3 DNA follows: TGTGCCAGCAGCTCCGGGACAGGGGCCTACGAGCAGTACTTC. Translated: CASSSGTGAYEQYF. This sequence joins TRBV5-4 and TRBJ2-7; 10 nucleotides match TRBD1. V dropped 3 bases and J dropped 2; count of bases not matched to a gene: 2. This CDR3 has 14 amino acids. Germline loops: CDR1 SGHNT, CDR2 YYREEE (reference sequence).

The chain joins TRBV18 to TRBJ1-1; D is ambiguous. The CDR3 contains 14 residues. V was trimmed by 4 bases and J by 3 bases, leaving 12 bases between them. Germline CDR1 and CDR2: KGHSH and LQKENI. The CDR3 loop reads CASSRKTDYTEAFF. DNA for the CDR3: TGTGCCAGCTCACGCAAAACGGACTACACTGAAGCTTTCTTT.